The 4 T cell receptor beta chains reported below all come from one sample, sequenced in a study of CD8+ T cells in alopecia areata. RNA extraction and reverse transcription yielded cDNA as sequencing template. The data were produced by immunoSEQ multiplex PCR, yet TCRdb's version contains in-frame clones alone and is incomplete. The sample has about 74,000 clones; roughly 28% are singletons. Treatment of the sample: oral pan-JAK inhibitor, 5-10 mg twice daily. This material consisted of CD8+ T cells sorted from blood, taken at week 4, from a patient treated with tofacitinib. The receptors were sampled from a human donor with alopecia areata.

This clone has just a few counts. The rearrangement uses TRBV28 and TRBJ2-7; 11 bases agree with TRBD2. Germline CDR1 MDHEN, CDR2 SYDVKM. The CDR3 is 14 residues long. V lost 7 bases to trimming and J lost 2 bases; unmatched junction nucleotides: 4. The CDR3 protein is CASKPGLAAYEQYF. CDR3 sequence (DNA): TGTGCCAGCAAACCGGGACTAGCGGCCTACGAGCAGTACTTC.

V is TRBV29-1 and J is TRBJ2-1; 8 positions agree with TRBD2. The CDR3 runs to 14 residues. Germline CDR1 is SQVTM and CDR2 is ANQGSEA. After removal of 5 bases from V and 6 bases from J, the junction contained 9 bases not matched to a gene. The DNA of the CDR3 is TGCAGCGTTAGTACCGGGACTAGAGTCAATGAGCAGTTCTTC. Residues: CSVSTGTRVNEQFF.

This sequence joins TRBV5-6 and TRBJ2-3; 7 nucleotides match TRBD2. J lost 2 bases, V lost 4 bases, and 10 bases had no gene match. The length of the CDR3 is 16 residues. The germline CDR1 and CDR2 sequences are SGHDT and YYEEEE. CDR3 loop: CASSLRTSPHTDTQYF. In nucleotides, the CDR3 is TGTGCCAGCAGCCTACGGACTAGTCCACACACAGATACGCAGTATTTT.

A note on this clone: This sample includes further DNA sequences coding for the same CDR3. The CDR3 bases are TGCAGCGTTCCCGCTTCGGGCACCATATATTTT. This translates into CSVPASGTIYF. The J gene is TRBJ1-3, the V gene TRBV29-1, with D hard to call. V lost 5 bases, J lost 9 bases, and 11 bases lay in between. CDR1 is SQVTM and CDR2 is ANQGSEA in the germline V gene. The length of the CDR3 is 11 residues.